The sequence of this TCR beta chain was determined in a study of radiation and T cells in renal cell carcinoma. The time point was: blood 2 weeks post-SBRT. Regarding treatment: 15 Gy SBRT to primary tumor, nephrectomy 4 weeks later. Serial blood draws occurred at baseline and 2 and 4 weeks post-SBRT. The patient's renal cell carcinoma had clear cell pathology. Germline V gene data show CDR1 as SGHTA and CDR2 as FQGNSA. This CDR3 comprises 13 residues. V lost 2 bases and J 0 bases, leaving 2 bases between the germline ends. The assay was immunoSEQ multiplex PCR, and TCRdb's table has in-frame clones only and misses some. Found here are about 150,000 clones, 80% to 90% of them singletons; the top ten hold over 10%.

This clonotype was sampled from a woman between 50 and 59 years old with renal cell carcinoma. This specimen consisted of blood, obtained from a patient whose treatment included radiotherapy and nephrectomy. This chain connects TRBV7-2 to TRBJ1-3; D gene ambiguous. The CDR3 region is CASSLPSGNTIYF. The CDR3, as DNA: TGTGCCAGCAGCTTACCCTCTGGAAACACCATATATTTT.